Listed below are T cell receptor beta chains from one sample, sequenced in a study of blood T cells in healthy people across ages. A single record per CDR3 protein comes from TCRdb applying MiXCR to the 5' RACE reads. This table holds about 720,000 distinct CDR3 sequences, just under 25% found once. These data were also filed under a second study, of T cells of mothers and their children.

The specimen sequenced was blood. The receptors shown here come from a boy aged 5 to 17 in good health. Each CDR3 is given with its conserved first and last residue. A D gene is named only where the DNA matches it firmly. The listing skips clone size in some rows; elsewhere it reads once, few, many or a size class.

cdr3_nt: TGTGCCAGCAGCCAAGATCCGCCAGGACTGATACCGAACACTGAAGCTTTCTTT; cdr3_aa: CASSQDPPGLIPNTEAFF; clone_size: few; v_call: TRBV3-1; d_call: NA; j_call: TRBJ1-1
cdr3_nt: TGCGCCAGCAACCGACAGTCCTGGAACACTGAAGCTTTCTTT; cdr3_aa: CASNRQSWNTEAFF; clone_size: NA; v_call: TRBV5-1; d_call: NA; j_call: TRBJ1-1
cdr3_nt: TGCGCCAGCAGCCCGAGCGAACAGGGACTCTCTGGGGCCAACGTCCTGACTTTC; cdr3_aa: CASSPSEQGLSGANVLTF; clone_size: NA; v_call: TRBV4-3; d_call: NA; j_call: TRBJ2-6
cdr3_nt: TGTGCCAGCAGTTTACAGGCGGGTCTGAACACTGAAGCTTTCTTT; cdr3_aa: CASSLQAGLNTEAFF; clone_size: NA; v_call: TRBV12-3/TRBV12-4; d_call: NA; j_call: TRBJ1-1
cdr3_nt: TGTGCCAGCAGTTTTTGGGACACATTAAACACTGAAGCTTTCTTT; cdr3_aa: CASSFWDTLNTEAFF; clone_size: NA; v_call: TRBV28; d_call: NA; j_call: TRBJ1-1
cdr3_nt: TGTGCCAGCAGCTGGGTACAGGGCTATAGCAATCAGCCCCAGCATTTT; cdr3_aa: CASSWVQGYSNQPQHF; clone_size: NA; v_call: TRBV7-9; d_call: NA; j_call: TRBJ1-5
cdr3_nt: TGTGCCAGCAGCCAAGATGTCAGAGATTCTGGGGGCTACACCTTC; cdr3_aa: CASSQDVRDSGGYTF; clone_size: once; v_call: TRBV3-1; d_call: NA; j_call: TRBJ1-2
cdr3_nt: TGTGCCAGCAGCCAAGTGTCACAGGGAACCTACGAGCAGTACTTC; cdr3_aa: CASSQVSQGTYEQYF; clone_size: few; v_call: TRBV14; d_call: NA; j_call: TRBJ2-7
cdr3_nt: TGTGCCAGCAGCGTAAGTAGCAGGGGAGATACTGAAGCTTTCTTT; cdr3_aa: CASSVSSRGDTEAFF; clone_size: NA; v_call: TRBV9; d_call: NA; j_call: TRBJ1-1
cdr3_nt: TGCGCCAGCAGCCAAGATTGGTCTAGCGGGTTCAGCACAGATACGCAGTATTTT; cdr3_aa: CASSQDWSSGFSTDTQYF; clone_size: NA; v_call: TRBV4-3; d_call: TRBD2; j_call: TRBJ2-3
cdr3_nt: TGTGCCAGCAGTGAAGCTATATCCCGGGGGAACTACAATGAGCAGTTCTTC; cdr3_aa: CASSEAISRGNYNEQFF; clone_size: NA; v_call: TRBV2; d_call: NA; j_call: TRBJ2-1
cdr3_nt: TGTGCCAGCAGCTTGGGGGACTCCCAAAAGACCCAGTACTTC; cdr3_aa: CASSLGDSQKTQYF; clone_size: few; v_call: TRBV5-6; d_call: NA; j_call: TRBJ2-5
cdr3_nt: TGCAGTGCTAGAGTCAAGGGGGCGGCGTACGAGCAGTACTTC; cdr3_aa: CSARVKGAAYEQYF; clone_size: NA; v_call: TRBV20-1; d_call: TRBD1; j_call: TRBJ2-7
cdr3_nt: TGTGCCAGCAGCCAAGCAGGGGAGGGCCGGTACAATGAGCAGTTCTTC; cdr3_aa: CASSQAGEGRYNEQFF; clone_size: NA; v_call: TRBV3-1; d_call: NA; j_call: TRBJ2-1
cdr3_nt: TGTGCCAGCAGTTTATCCCCGGCCGGCGGGGTGGAAAAACTGTTTTTT; cdr3_aa: CASSLSPAGGVEKLFF; clone_size: few; v_call: TRBV28; d_call: NA; j_call: TRBJ1-4
cdr3_nt: TGTGCCAGCAGCCAAGGACAGGGGGCAGGTGAGACCCAGTACTTC; cdr3_aa: CASSQGQGAGETQYF; clone_size: many; v_call: TRBV7-9; d_call: TRBD1; j_call: TRBJ2-5
cdr3_nt: TGCGCCAGCAGCCAAGAGTTAGCGGGGATGTACCAAGAGACCCAGTACTTC; cdr3_aa: CASSQELAGMYQETQYF; clone_size: few; v_call: TRBV4-3; d_call: TRBD2; j_call: TRBJ2-5
cdr3_nt: TGCGCCAGCAGCCCGGGGCCACAGGGAAACACCGGGGAGCTGTTTTTT; cdr3_aa: CASSPGPQGNTGELFF; clone_size: few; v_call: TRBV5-1; d_call: NA; j_call: TRBJ2-2
cdr3_nt: TGTGCCAGCAGCCTAACCGGTGCGGGAGAGGGGACCCAGTACTTC; cdr3_aa: CASSLTGAGEGTQYF; clone_size: NA; v_call: TRBV4-2; d_call: TRBD2; j_call: TRBJ2-5
cdr3_nt: TGTGCCAGCAGCCAAGAAGCTCGGCTAGCTTTGGATACGCAGTATTTT; cdr3_aa: CASSQEARLALDTQYF; clone_size: few; v_call: TRBV4-2; d_call: NA; j_call: TRBJ2-3
cdr3_nt: TGCAGCGTTCATCAGGGTGGAGAGACCCAGTACTTC; cdr3_aa: CSVHQGGETQYF; clone_size: NA; v_call: TRBV29-1; d_call: NA; j_call: TRBJ2-5
cdr3_nt: TGCAGCGTTGAAAACGAGGGTGCAGGGTGGTTCGGGGCCAAAAACATTCAGTACTTC; cdr3_aa: CSVENEGAGWFGAKNIQYF; clone_size: few; v_call: TRBV29-1; d_call: NA; j_call: TRBJ2-4
cdr3_nt: TGTGCCAGCAGCCATGGATGCGGGGGAGGAGAGACCCAGTACTTC; cdr3_aa: CASSHGCGGGETQYF; clone_size: few; v_call: TRBV12-3/TRBV12-4; d_call: TRBD2; j_call: TRBJ2-5
cdr3_nt: TGTGCCAGCAGCCCCCCAGGGGTTCCAGAGACCCAGTACTTC; cdr3_aa: CASSPPGVPETQYF; clone_size: NA; v_call: TRBV12-3/TRBV12-4; d_call: NA; j_call: TRBJ2-5
cdr3_nt: TGTGCCAGCTCACCACCGGAGGGGCCGTCCTACAATGAGCAGTTCTTC; cdr3_aa: CASSPPEGPSYNEQFF; clone_size: once; v_call: TRBV18; d_call: NA; j_call: TRBJ2-1
cdr3_nt: TGTGCCAGCTCACCTTCTTCCTCCCGGGACAGTTCGGGGGCTTTCTTT; cdr3_aa: CASSPSSSRDSSGAFF; clone_size: NA; v_call: TRBV18; d_call: TRBD1; j_call: TRBJ1-1